This T cell receptor beta chain appears in the sequencing data of a study of CD8 T cells in ankylosing spondylitis. Scientists made TCR beta libraries using quantitative 5'-RACE with molecular barcodes. From the 5' RACE reads, TCRdb called clonotypes with MiXCR, one entry per CDR3 protein. The sample has 150,000 to 200,000 distinct CDR3 sequences, about a third seen once; the top ten hold 6%. Study results and limitations: A motif in TCR beta, a set of under 10 highly homologous variants, appeared characteristic of ankylosing spondylitis blood. Within peripheral blood, clones linked to disease were CD8+ and relatively rare. Reports of some motif variants in reactive arthritis synovial fluid and blood predate this one.

In the case of this clonotype: As yet, its antigen is unknown.

The sequenced sample consisted of synovial fluid, either unsorted or a sorted T cell fraction (not recorded which). The TCR was taken from a male donor with ankylosing spondylitis.

CDR3 protein: CASSVSLGIYGYTF. The CDR3 DNA reads as TGTGCCAGCAGCGTTAGCCTGGGAATCTATGGCTACACCTTC. The V gene is TRBV7-9, the J gene TRBJ1-2; D gene uncertain. Germline assignment: CDR1 SEHNR and CDR2 FQNEAQ (reference sequence). This CDR3 contains 14 residues. Between the trimmed V and J ends, which lost 5 bases and 4 bases, there was a span of 14 bases.